The 8 T cell receptor beta chains below were found in one sample sequenced in a study of graft-versus-host responses after intestinal transplantation. Some clones are missing from TCRdb's copy, which holds only in-frame ones; the method was immunoSEQ multiplex PCR. This table has tens of thousands of clones, roughly 94% appearing once. These receptors' targets are unknown. Sequences were derived from unstimulated CD8+ T cells sorted from spleen or lymph node cells, sampled before intestinal transplant. These receptors were obtained from a human donor who received an intestinal transplant.

V and J are TRBV21-1 and TRBJ2-5. TRBV21-1 is recorded as a pseudogene. The CDR3 is 14 residues long. The chain's CDR3 is CASIPRGDLGEQYF. CDR3 DNA sequence: TGTGCCAGCATTCCTAGGGGGGACCTAGGGGAGCAGTACTTC.

The J gene is TRBJ2-1, the V gene TRBV6-5; TRBD2 matches 7 bases. This CDR3 spans 14 amino acids. J lost 6 bases, V lost 2 bases, and 4 bases had no gene match. CDR1 MNHEY and CDR2 SVGAGI come from the germline V gene. CDR3 sequence reads: CASSYTGGANEQFF. The CDR3 DNA reads as TGTGCCAGCAGTTACACGGGAGGAGCCAATGAGCAGTTCTTC.

This clone showed up just a few times. This rearrangement joins TRBV13 to TRBJ2-3, with 10 positions matching TRBD1. V lost 3 bases to trimming and J lost 1 base; unmatched junction nucleotides: 4. Germline-derived CDR1 and CDR2 are PRHDT and FYEKMQ (reference sequence). CDR3 size: 16 residues. The CDR3 loop is CASSFAGTGGTDTQYF. As DNA, the CDR3 is TGTGCCAGCAGCTTTGCCGGGACAGGGGGCACAGATACGCAGTATTTT.

V usage is TRBV10-2 and J usage is TRBJ2-1, with TRBD2 matching over 11 bases. CDR3 size: 15 residues. V shed 4 bases, J shed 8 bases, and the junction held 7 bases outside the gene matches. The germline gives CDR1 WSHSY, CDR2 SAAADI. The CDR3 loop is CASSVSTSGSDEQFF. Written as DNA, the CDR3 is TGCGCCAGCAGTGTATCAACTAGCGGGAGTGATGAGCAGTTCTTC.

V and J are TRBV9 and TRBJ1-4; D possibly corresponds to TRBD1 (6 bases). V lost 0 bases and J lost 6, with 15 bases in between. Per germline, CDR1 SGDLS and CDR2 YYNGEE. The CDR3 contains 16 residues. CDR3 loop: CASSVDGGGSDEKLFF. CDR3 bases: TGTGCCAGCAGCGTAGATGGGGGCGGGAGCGATGAAAAACTGTTTTTT.

This clone was recorded once. J is TRBJ2-1 and V is TRBV9, with D perhaps matching TRBD1 (6 bases). V lost 7 bases and J 9 bases, leaving 26 bases between the germline ends. The V gene's germline CDR1 is SGDLS and CDR2 YYNGEE. CDR3 length: 16 amino acids. CDR3 sequence: CASALVGGPLGGEQFF. The CDR3 nucleotides are TGTGCCAGCGCACTCGTAGGAGGACCACTAGGGGGTGAGCAGTTCTTC.

The rearrangement uses TRBV7-6 and TRBJ2-7, with D perhaps TRBD1 (5 bases). The germline CDR1 and CDR2 sequences are SGHVS and FNYEAQ. Trimming took off 5 bases at V and 2 bases at J, with 10 bases between the two ends. This CDR3 region has 13 residues. CDR3 DNA sequence: TGTGCCAGCAGCATGACAGAGGCCTACGAGCAGTACTTC. This codes for CASSMTEAYEQYF.

This clone was observed a handful of times. The rearrangement joins TRBV7-9 to TRBJ2-7; no reliable D call. Trimming removed 5 bases at V and 4 bases at J, with 6 bases between. The CDR3 is 11 amino acids. Germline CDR1 and CDR2: SEHNR and FQNEAQ (reference sequence). The CDR3 DNA reads as TGTGCCAGCAGCCAAGATTACGAGCAGTACTTC. Translating it yields CASSQDYEQYF. Full variable domain (missing parts from reference TRBV7-9 and TRBJ2-7): DTGVSQNPRHKITKRGQNVTFRCDPISEHNRLYWYRQTLGQGPEFLTYFQNEAQLEKSRLLSDRFSAERPKGSFSTLEIQRTEQGDSAMYLCASSQDYEQYFGPGTRLTVT.